This T cell receptor (beta chain) was profiled in a study of cytomegalovirus exposure and HLA in healthy donors. In this sample, this clone turned up a few times. Its antigen remains unidentified. General study points: A classifier reportedly called cytomegalovirus status with high sensitivity and specificity.

Using immunoSEQ multiplex PCR, the repertoire was profiled, and TCRdb retains in-frame clones only, with some absent. The table has about 150,000 clones, about nine tenths seen once. V was pared by 2 bases and J by 5 bases, with 6 bases of the junction left unmatched. Germline V gene lookup returns CDR1 SGHNT and CDR2 YYREEE (reference sequence). This CDR3 has 14 residues. Sequencing input: PBMCs. The V gene is TRBV5-4, the J gene TRBJ1-2; 7 positions agree with TRBD1. The TCR originated in a man aged 18 to 30 in good health and CMV-seronegative. The CDR3 sequence is CASSFEGAGYGYTF. The CDR3 DNA sequence: TGTGCCAGCAGCTTCGAGGGGGCTGGGTATGGCTACACCTTC.